Following are 29 T cell receptor beta chains from one sample sequenced in a study of OX40 agonist ivuxolimab in advanced cancers. Sequencing was performed with immunoSEQ multiplex PCR; in TCRdb, only in-frame clones are kept and a portion is missing. In the table there are 70,000 to 90,000 clones, 65% to 85% of which are singletons. Sequenced material: CD4+ or CD8+ T cells sorted from blood, taken in a trial of the OX40 agonist ivuxolimab. These receptors came from an adult with an advanced solid tumor such as melanoma, head and neck, liver or kidney cancer.

This chain links TRBV29-1 with TRBJ1-4; D unresolved. Per the germline V gene, CDR1 is SQVTM and CDR2 is ANQGSEA. The length of the CDR3 is 12 residues. The V end lost 7 bases, the J end lost 3 bases, and 9 bases lay between the germline ends. The CDR3 nucleotides are TGCAGCGCCACAGTAGCTAATGAAAAACTGTTTTTT. Protein product: CSATVANEKLFF.

The table lists this clone with a count of one. The V and J genes are TRBV30 and TRBJ2-2; the D gene is possibly TRBD2 (5 bases). Germline assignment: CDR1 GTSNPN and CDR2 SVGIG (reference sequence). Trimming removed 4 bases from V and 1 base from J, with 13 bases in between. This CDR3 is built from 15 residues. Here the CDR3 DNA reads TGTGCCTGGACCGAGGACTTACTGAACACCGGGGAGCTGTTTTTT. Its protein is CAWTEDLLNTGELFF.

This chain uses TRBV7-8 with TRBJ2-3; 9 bases are a match to TRBD1. This CDR3 has 14 amino acids. Germline values: CDR1 SGHVS, CDR2 FQNEAQ. Losses at the gene ends were 1 base for V and 5 bases for J; bases not matched to a gene: 1. The DNA for the CDR3 is TGTGCCAGCAGCTTAGGGGACAGGGAAGATACGCAGTATTTT. Its protein is CASSLGDREDTQYF.

V usage is TRBV7-3 and J usage is TRBJ2-2; D ambiguous. V was clipped by 4 bases and J by 3 bases, with 3 bases between them. Germline V gene lookup returns CDR1 SGHTA and CDR2 FQGTGA. The CDR3 totals 12 residues. CDR3 DNA: TGTGCCAGCAGCTCTCACACCGGGGAGCTGTTTTTT. Protein: CASSSHTGELFF. The variable domain in full, with the rest retrieved from reference TRBV7-3 and TRBJ2-2, is GAGVSQTPSNKVTEKGKYVELRCDPISGHTALYWYRQSLGQGPEFLIYFQGTGAADDSGLPNDRFFAVRPEGSVSTLKIQRTERGDSAVYLCASSSHTGELFFGEGSRLTVL.

The gene calls are TRBV5-1 and TRBJ2-7, with 8 bases that match TRBD1. Germline lookup yields CDR1 SGHRS and CDR2 YFSETQ. The CDR3 spans 14 residues. After removal of 4 bases from V and 3 bases from J, the junction contained 6 bases not matched to a gene. The CDR3 DNA follows: TGCGCCAGCAGCACGTCAGGGGGCAGCTACGAGCAGTACTTC. Amino acid sequence: CASSTSGGSYEQYF.

This clone was observed a single time. The chain combines TRBV10-3 with TRBJ1-1; D is possibly TRBD1 (5 bases). Deletions cut 1 base from V and 3 bases from J, with 9 bases between. In germline, CDR1 is ENHRY, CDR2 SYGVKD. The length of the CDR3 is 14 residues. This CDR3 is CAISEWGRDTEAFF. CDR3 DNA sequence: TGTGCCATCAGTGAGTGGGGCCGGGACACTGAAGCTTTCTTT.

This rearrangement joins TRBV19 to TRBJ2-6; the D is unclear. Germline V lookup: CDR1 LNHDA, CDR2 SQIVND (reference sequence). The CDR3 length is 14 residues. Trimming took off 6 bases at V and 0 bases at J, with 6 bases between the two ends. CDR3 region: CASSDLSGANVLTF. The CDR3 DNA reads as TGTGCCAGTAGCGATCTCTCTGGGGCCAACGTCCTGACTTTC.

The V call is TRBV7-2, the J call TRBJ2-6; D possibly corresponds to TRBD2 (5 bases). This CDR3 is 18 amino acids long. Germline-derived CDR1 and CDR2 are SGHTA and FQGNSA. Trimming cost V 2 bases and J 3 bases, with 17 bases left between them. The CDR3 loop reads CASSLSAVGTGGANVLTF. Written as DNA, the CDR3 is TGTGCCAGCAGCTTATCAGCGGTAGGAACGGGTGGGGCCAACGTCCTGACTTTC.

The V call is TRBV9, the J call TRBJ1-1; 8 nucleotides align to TRBD1. J was trimmed by 4 bases and V by 4 bases; bases with no gene match: 12. The CDR3 covers 16 residues. Germline CDR1 SGDLS, CDR2 YYNGEE. The chain's CDR3 is CASSNQPTGVFTEAFF. In DNA form, the CDR3 reads TGTGCCAGCAGCAACCAACCGACAGGGGTCTTCACTGAAGCTTTCTTT. The full variable domain, completed using reference TRBV9 and TRBJ1-1, is DSGVTQTPKHLITATGQRVTLRCSPRSGDLSVYWYQQSLDQGLQFLIQYYNGEERAKGNILERFSAQQFPDLHSELNLSSLELGDSALYFCASSNQPTGVFTEAFFGQGTRLTVV.

This chain links TRBV11-2 with TRBJ1-4; 8 bases line up with TRBD1. V was clipped by 3 bases and J by 6 bases; unmatched bases: 15. Germline CDR1 reads SGHAT; CDR2 reads FQNNGV. This CDR3 has 18 residues. The CDR3, as DNA: TGTGCCAGCAGCTTTAGCGGGAGGTCAGGGGGCGCGTATGAAAAACTGTTTTTT. This encodes CASSFSGRSGGAYEKLFF.

The V call is TRBV2, the J call TRBJ2-5; possibly TRBD2 for D (6 bases). The J call is uncertain, as TRBJ2-7 better fits the DNA end. The CDR3 loop spans 16 amino acids. Germline V gene lookup returns CDR1 SNHLY and CDR2 FYNNEI. In DNA form, the CDR3 reads TGTGCCAGCAGTGAATGGGGGGACGGTAGCTCCTACGAGCAGTACTTC. Its protein product is CASSEWGDGSSYEQYF.

The chain uses TRBV18 and TRBJ1-1; D not resolved. There are 12 residues in the CDR3. The V gene lost 2 bases and the J gene lost 6 bases, with 7 bases spanning the gap. The germline V gene encodes CDR1 KGHSH and CDR2 LQKENI. CDR3 sequence reads: CASSPMESEAFF. CDR3 nucleotide sequence: TGTGCCAGCTCACCAATGGAATCTGAAGCTTTCTTT.

The sample holds one count of this clone. This chain links TRBV5-6 with TRBJ2-7, with 9 bases that match TRBD1. The CDR3 totals 16 residues. Trimming cost V 1 base and J 2 bases; bases outside gene matches: 7. Germline V gene data show CDR1 as SGHDT and CDR2 as YYEEEE. This CDR3 is CASSLWFGDRAYEQYF. The CDR3 nucleotides read TGTGCCAGCAGCTTGTGGTTCGGGGACAGGGCCTACGAGCAGTACTTC.

The chain employs TRBV5-4 and TRBJ2-5; D gene unclear. CDR3 length: 14 amino acids. V lost 1 base and J 6 bases, leaving 13 bases between the germline ends. Germline V CDR1 and CDR2: SGHNT, YYREEE (reference sequence). Written as DNA, the CDR3 is TGTGCCAGCAGCTTGCCCGACCGGAGCCAGACCCAGTACTTC. Protein sequence: CASSLPDRSQTQYF. The full variable domain, with the rest looked up from reference TRBV5-4 and TRBJ2-5, is ETGVTQSPTHLIKTRGQQVTLRCSSQSGHNTVSWYQQALGQGPQFIFQYYREEENGRGNFPPRFSGLQFPNYSSELNVNALELDDSALYLCASSLPDRSQTQYFGPGTRLLVL.

To note about this clone: Additional DNA sequences in this sample encode the identical CDR3. The V call is TRBV11-3, the J call TRBJ1-6, with D possibly matching TRBD1 (6 bases). Germline CDR1 SGHNT, CDR2 YENEEA. This CDR3 comprises 12 residues. The V gene lost 6 bases and the J gene lost 9 bases, with 9 bases spanning the gap. The CDR3 reads CASSQGRSPLHF. The CDR3 DNA reads as TGTGCCAGCAGTCAGGGGCGTTCACCCCTCCACTTT.

This clone is a singleton in its sample. This chain uses TRBV5-1 with TRBJ2-5; D not certain. V lost 0 bases, J lost 5 bases, and 14 bases lay in between. CDR1 is SGHRS and CDR2 is YFSETQ in the germline V gene. This CDR3 has 15 residues. This CDR3 is CASSLGSTTEETQYF. The DNA for the CDR3 is TGCGCCAGCAGCTTGGGTAGCACCACGGAGGAGACCCAGTACTTC.

The chain joins TRBV6-4 to TRBJ2-2; tentative D call: TRBD1 (6 bases). This CDR3 is built from 15 residues. Per germline, CDR1 MRHNA and CDR2 SNTAGT. V lost 5 bases, J lost 4 bases, and 14 bases lay in between. The CDR3 coding sequence is TGTGCCAGCAGTCCTACCGGGACAACCACCGGGGAGCTGTTTTTT. Translation gives CASSPTGTTTGELFF.

This clone was counted a few times. The chain carries TRBV6-8 and TRBJ2-7, with 8 bases lining up with TRBD2. This CDR3 is built from 18 residues. The V gene's germline CDR1 is MNHGY and CDR2 SAAAGT. CDR3 nucleotide sequence: TGTGCTCAGGGAACGAGGTTAGTACTAGCGGACTCTGCCTACGAGCAGTACTTC. This encodes CAQGTRLVLADSAYEQYF.

The J gene is TRBJ2-2, the V gene TRBV5-1; 8 bases align to TRBD1. Trimming removed 4 bases from V and 1 base from J; junction bases left unmatched: 6. Germline CDR1 reads SGHRS; CDR2 reads YFSETQ. This CDR3 is 16 amino acids long. The CDR3 sequence: CASSKPGTGNTGELFF. CDR3 bases: TGCGCCAGCAGCAAGCCCGGGACAGGGAACACCGGGGAGCTGTTTTTT. Filled out from reference TRBV5-1 and TRBJ2-2, the complete variable domain reads KAGVTQTPRYLIKTRGQQVTLSCSPISGHRSVSWYQQTPGQGLQFLFEYFSETQRNKGNFPGRFSGRQFSNSRSEMNVSTLELGDSALYLCASSKPGTGNTGELFFGEGSRLTVL.

The chain links TRBV18 to TRBJ2-2, with D possibly matching TRBD1 (5 bases). Per the germline V gene, CDR1 is KGHSH and CDR2 is LQKENI. V dropped 5 bases and J dropped 5 bases, with 9 bases sitting between them. CDR3 length: 13 residues. The CDR3 DNA sequence: TGTGCCAGCTCAGCAGGGTTAACCGGGGAGCTGTTTTTT. Its translation: CASSAGLTGELFF.

The J gene is TRBJ2-3, the V gene TRBV19; TRBD2 matches 9 bases. The germline CDR1 and CDR2 sequences are LNHDA and SQIVND (reference sequence). The length of the CDR3 is 14 residues. J lost 4 bases, V lost 5 bases, and 4 bases had no gene match. In DNA, the CDR3 is TGTGCCAGTAGTCAGACTAGCGGTTCAGATACGCAGTATTTT. Amino acid sequence: CASSQTSGSDTQYF.

The chain couples TRBV27 to TRBJ2-3; D is ambiguous. CDR1 and CDR2 from the germline V gene are MNHEY and SMNVEV (reference sequence). V was trimmed by 6 bases and J by 1 base, leaving 14 bases between them. The CDR3 runs 15 residues. The CDR3 loop reads CASRTRMGGTDTQYF. Written as DNA, the CDR3 is TGTGCCAGCAGGACCAGAATGGGCGGCACAGATACGCAGTATTTT.

This chain connects TRBV7-9 to TRBJ2-1, with 15 bases fitting TRBD2. V shed 4 bases, J shed 9 bases, and the junction held 10 bases outside the gene matches. The CDR3 length is 17 residues. The germline gives CDR1 SEHNR, CDR2 FQNEAQ (reference sequence). CDR3: CASSSPAGLAGGAEQFF. CDR3 DNA: TGTGCCAGCAGCTCCCCGGCCGGACTAGCGGGAGGGGCTGAGCAGTTCTTC. The full variable domain, rest sourced from reference TRBV7-9 and TRBJ2-1, is DTGVSQNPRHKITKRGQNVTFRCDPISEHNRLYWYRQTLGQGPEFLTYFQNEAQLEKSRLLSDRFSAERPKGSFSTLEIQRTEQGDSAMYLCASSSPAGLAGGAEQFFGPGTRLTVL.

V and J are TRBV7-3 and TRBJ2-5; 9 positions match TRBD2. J gave up 4 bases and V 2 bases, and 2 bases lay outside the gene matches. The CDR3 consists of 14 residues. Germline CDR1 is SGHTA and CDR2 is FQGTGA. The CDR3 nucleotides read TGTGCCAGCAGCTTAGGTAGCGGGAGAGAGACCCAGTACTTC. Translated, it gives CASSLGSGRETQYF.

The gene calls are TRBV14 and TRBJ2-3; D unresolved. In germline, CDR1 is SGHDN, CDR2 FVKESK. V lost 1 base, J lost 4 bases, and 6 bases lay in between. The CDR3 runs 13 residues. The DNA for the CDR3 is TGTGCCAGCAGCCAAGGCATCCCAGATACGCAGTATTTT. This encodes CASSQGIPDTQYF.

The gene calls are TRBV18 and TRBJ2-1; TRBD2 matches at 8 bases. The CDR3 length is 14 residues. Germline-derived CDR1 and CDR2 are KGHSH and LQKENI. V lost 3 bases to trimming and J lost 7 bases; unmatched junction nucleotides: 5. CDR3 sequence: CASSPSGMANEQFF. As DNA, the CDR3 is TGTGCCAGCTCACCTAGCGGGATGGCTAATGAGCAGTTCTTC.

As for this clone: The germline gene is not matched at one end of the junction; a read error may be the cause. The chain uses TRBV7-2 and TRBJ2-7; 12 positions match TRBD2. Germline V gene data show CDR1 as SGHTA and CDR2 as FQGNSA. CDR3 length: 12 residues. The CDR3 region is CASSASGGERYF. CDR3 coding DNA: TGTGCCAGCAGCGCTAGCGGGGGGGAGCGGTACTTC.

The chain carries TRBV4-2 and TRBJ2-2, with 13 bases aligning to TRBD2. Trimming took 2 bases from V and 4 from J; bases not matched to a gene: 4. Germline lookup yields CDR1 LGHNA and CDR2 YNFKEQ. This CDR3 is 17 amino acids long. For the CDR3, the DNA is TGTGCCAGCAGCCAAAGGACTAGCGGGAGCCCCACCGGGGAGCTGTTTTTT. Translation gives CASSQRTSGSPTGELFF.

J is TRBJ1-5 and V is TRBV30, with a weak D call TRBD1 (5 bases). The CDR3 length is 13 residues. Germline values: CDR1 GTSNPN, CDR2 SVGIG (reference sequence). The ends were cut back, 2 bases at V and 7 bases at J, with 12 bases in the middle. CDR3 protein: CAWSKRDEQPQHF. As DNA, the CDR3 is TGTGCCTGGAGTAAAAGGGACGAGCAGCCCCAGCATTTT.